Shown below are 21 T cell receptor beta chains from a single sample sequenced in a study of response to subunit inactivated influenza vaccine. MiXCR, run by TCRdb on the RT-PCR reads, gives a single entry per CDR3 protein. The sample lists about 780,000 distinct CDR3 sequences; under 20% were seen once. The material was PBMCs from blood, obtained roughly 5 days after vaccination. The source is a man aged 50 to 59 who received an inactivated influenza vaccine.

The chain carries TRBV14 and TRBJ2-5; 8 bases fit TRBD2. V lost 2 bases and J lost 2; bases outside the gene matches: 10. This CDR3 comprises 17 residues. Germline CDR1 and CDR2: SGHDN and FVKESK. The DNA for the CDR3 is TGTGCCAGCAGCCAAAAACCGGGACTAGGGGCTCAAGAGACCCAGTACTTC. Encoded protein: CASSQKPGLGAQETQYF.

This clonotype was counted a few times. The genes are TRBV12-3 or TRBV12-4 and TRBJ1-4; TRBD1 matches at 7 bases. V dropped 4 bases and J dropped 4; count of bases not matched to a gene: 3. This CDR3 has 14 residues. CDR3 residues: CASSSGTDNEKLFF. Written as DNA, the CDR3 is TGTGCCAGCAGTTCCGGGACAGATAATGAAAAACTGTTTTTT.

DNA of the CDR3: TGTGCCAGCAGCACGGACAGGGGAGGTCACTATGGCTACACCTTC. Translating gives CASSTDRGGHYGYTF. The gene calls are TRBV6-1 and TRBJ1-2; 9 bases map to TRBD1. Trimming took 6 bases from V and 3 from J; bases not matched to a gene: 8. Germline V CDR1 and CDR2: MNHNS, SASEGT. The CDR3 consists of 15 residues.

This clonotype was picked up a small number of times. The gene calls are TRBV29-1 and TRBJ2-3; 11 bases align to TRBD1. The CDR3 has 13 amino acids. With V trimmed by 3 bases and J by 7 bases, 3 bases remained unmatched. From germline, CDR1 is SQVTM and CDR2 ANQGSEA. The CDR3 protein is CSVEGQGDNTQYF. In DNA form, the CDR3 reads TGCAGCGTTGAGGGACAGGGGGATAATACGCAGTATTTT.

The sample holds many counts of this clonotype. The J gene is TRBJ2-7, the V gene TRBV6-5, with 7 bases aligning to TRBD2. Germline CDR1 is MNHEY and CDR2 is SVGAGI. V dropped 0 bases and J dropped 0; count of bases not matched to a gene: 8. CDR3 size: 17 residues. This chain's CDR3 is CASSYSAPSGGSYEQYF. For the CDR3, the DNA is TGTGCCAGCAGTTACTCAGCTCCTAGCGGAGGCTCCTACGAGCAGTACTTC.

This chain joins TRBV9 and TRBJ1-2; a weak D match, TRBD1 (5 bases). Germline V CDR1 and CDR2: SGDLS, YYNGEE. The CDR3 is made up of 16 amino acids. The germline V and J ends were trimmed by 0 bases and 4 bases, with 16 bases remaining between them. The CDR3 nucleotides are TGTGCCAGCAGCGTAGGGGAAGGGGCGTTGGTCTATGGCTACACCTTC. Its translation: CASSVGEGALVYGYTF.

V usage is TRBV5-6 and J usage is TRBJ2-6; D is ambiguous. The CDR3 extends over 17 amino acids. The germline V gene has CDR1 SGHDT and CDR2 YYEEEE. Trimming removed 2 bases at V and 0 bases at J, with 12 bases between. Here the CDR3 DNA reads TGTGCCAGCAGCTTTATAGCACCGAGCTCTGGGGCCAACGTCCTGACTTTC. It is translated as CASSFIAPSSGANVLTF.

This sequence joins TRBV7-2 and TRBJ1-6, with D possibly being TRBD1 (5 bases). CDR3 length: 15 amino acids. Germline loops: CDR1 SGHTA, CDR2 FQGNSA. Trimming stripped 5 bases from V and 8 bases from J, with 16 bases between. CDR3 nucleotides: TGTGCCAGCAGCGACGGGGGTCGCCCGGATTCACCCCTCCACTTT. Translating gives CASSDGGRPDSPLHF.

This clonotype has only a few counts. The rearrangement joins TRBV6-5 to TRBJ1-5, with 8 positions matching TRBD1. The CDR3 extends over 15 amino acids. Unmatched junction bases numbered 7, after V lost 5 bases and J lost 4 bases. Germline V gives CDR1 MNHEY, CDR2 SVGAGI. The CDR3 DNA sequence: TGTGCCAGCAGTACCCGACAGGGGCGAAATCAGCCCCAGCATTTT. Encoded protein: CASSTRQGRNQPQHF.

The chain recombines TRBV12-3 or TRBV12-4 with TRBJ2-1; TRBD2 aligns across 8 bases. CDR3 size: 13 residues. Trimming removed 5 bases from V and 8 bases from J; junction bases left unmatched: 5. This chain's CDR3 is CASSRLTSDEQFF. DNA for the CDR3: TGTGCCAGCAGTCGGCTGACTAGCGATGAGCAGTTCTTC.

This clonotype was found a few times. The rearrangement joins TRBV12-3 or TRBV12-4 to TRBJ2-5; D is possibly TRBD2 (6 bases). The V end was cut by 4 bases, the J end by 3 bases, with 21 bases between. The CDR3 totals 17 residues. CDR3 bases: TGTGCCAGCAGTTCTGGGTGGGGCAGGGAGGATGAAGAGACCCAGTACTTC. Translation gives CASSSGWGREDEETQYF.

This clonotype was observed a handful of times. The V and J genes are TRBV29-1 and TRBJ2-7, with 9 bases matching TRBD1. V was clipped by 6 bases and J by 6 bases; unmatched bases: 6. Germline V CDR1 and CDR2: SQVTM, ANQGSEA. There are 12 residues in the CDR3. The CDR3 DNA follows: TGCAGCGTGGACAGGGGATCGGGCGAGCAGTACTTC. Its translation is CSVDRGSGEQYF.

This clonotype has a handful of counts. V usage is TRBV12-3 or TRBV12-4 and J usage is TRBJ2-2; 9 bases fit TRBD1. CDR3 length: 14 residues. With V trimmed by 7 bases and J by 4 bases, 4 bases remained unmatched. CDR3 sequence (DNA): TGTGCCAGCAAACGGACAGGGGTCACCGGGGAGCTGTTTTTT. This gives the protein CASKRTGVTGELFF.

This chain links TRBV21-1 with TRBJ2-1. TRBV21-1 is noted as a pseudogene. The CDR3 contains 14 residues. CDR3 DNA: TGTGCCAGCAGCAATAAAGAGATCTACAATGAGCAGTTCTTC. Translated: CASSNKEIYNEQFF.

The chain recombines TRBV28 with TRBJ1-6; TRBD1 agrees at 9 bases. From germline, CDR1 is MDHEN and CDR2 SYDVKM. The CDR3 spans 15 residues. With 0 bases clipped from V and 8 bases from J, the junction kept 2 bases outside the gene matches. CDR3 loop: CASSLWTGGDSPLHF. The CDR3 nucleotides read TGTGCCAGCAGTTTATGGACAGGGGGGGATTCACCCCTCCACTTT.

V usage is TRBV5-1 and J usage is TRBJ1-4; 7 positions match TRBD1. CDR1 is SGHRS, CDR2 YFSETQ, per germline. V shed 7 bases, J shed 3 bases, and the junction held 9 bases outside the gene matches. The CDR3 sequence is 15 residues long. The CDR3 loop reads CASRLLGQSNEKLFF. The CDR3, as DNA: TGCGCCAGCCGATTACTGGGACAGTCTAATGAAAAACTGTTTTTT.

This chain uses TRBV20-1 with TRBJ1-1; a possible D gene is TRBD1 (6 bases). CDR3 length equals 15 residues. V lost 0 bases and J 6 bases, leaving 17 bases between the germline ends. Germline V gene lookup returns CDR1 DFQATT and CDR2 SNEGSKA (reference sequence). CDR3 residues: CSARDRTGWSAEAFF. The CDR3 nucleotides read TGCAGTGCTAGAGATCGCACAGGGTGGTCCGCTGAAGCTTTCTTT.

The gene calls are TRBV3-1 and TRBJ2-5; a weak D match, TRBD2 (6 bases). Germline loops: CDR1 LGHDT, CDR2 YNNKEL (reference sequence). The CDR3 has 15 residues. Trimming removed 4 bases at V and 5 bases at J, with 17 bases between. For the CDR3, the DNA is TGTGCCAGCAGCCCTGAAGGAGGGACGGGCGAGACCCAGTACTTC. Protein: CASSPEGGTGETQYF.

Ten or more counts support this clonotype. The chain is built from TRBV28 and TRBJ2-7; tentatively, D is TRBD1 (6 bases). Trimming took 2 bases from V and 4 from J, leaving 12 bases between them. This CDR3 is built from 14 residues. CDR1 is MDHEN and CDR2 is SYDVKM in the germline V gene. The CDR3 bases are TGTGCCAGCAGTTTAGATGGACAGATTTACGAGCAGTACTTC. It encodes CASSLDGQIYEQYF.

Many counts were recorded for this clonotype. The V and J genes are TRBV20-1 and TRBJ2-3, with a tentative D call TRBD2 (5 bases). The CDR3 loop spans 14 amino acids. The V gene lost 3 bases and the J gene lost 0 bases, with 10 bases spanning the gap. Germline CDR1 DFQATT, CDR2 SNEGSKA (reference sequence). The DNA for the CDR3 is TGCAGTGCTAGGGGTAGCGCTAGCACAGATACGCAGTATTTT. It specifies CSARGSASTDTQYF.

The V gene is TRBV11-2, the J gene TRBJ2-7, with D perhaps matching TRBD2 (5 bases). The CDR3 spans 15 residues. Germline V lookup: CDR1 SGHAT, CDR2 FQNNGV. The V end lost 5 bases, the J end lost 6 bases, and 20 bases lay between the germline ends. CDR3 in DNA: TGTGCCAGCAGCCTTGCCGGGATGTCAGCGTTCGAGCAGTACTTC. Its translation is CASSLAGMSAFEQYF.